A single sample gave rise to the 21 T cell receptor beta chains below, sequenced in a study of blood T cell repertoires in COVID-19. Using immunoSEQ multiplex PCR, the repertoire was profiled, and TCRdb retains in-frame clones only, with some absent. This repertoire shows around 300,000 clones, 89% found once; its top ten account for around 1.9%. The specimen was PBMCs or T cells enriched from blood (not recorded which). Receptor source: a woman aged 55-70 years who had recovered from COVID-19.

This clone appeared once. CDR3 nucleotide sequence: TGTGCCAGCAGTGCCGGACTAGCGGGAACGACCGGGGAGCTGTTTTTT. Translating gives CASSAGLAGTTGELFF. The chain carries TRBV28 and TRBJ2-2, with 12 bases fitting TRBD2. Germline V gene sequence: CDR1 MDHEN, CDR2 SYDVKM. CDR3 length: 16 amino acids. Trimming took 5 bases from V and 5 from J; bases not matched to a gene: 6.

The chain has TRBV28 and TRBJ1-2; D is unclear. The CDR3 runs to 12 residues. Trimming took off 7 bases at V and 1 base at J, with 7 bases between the two ends. Per the germline V gene, CDR1 is MDHEN and CDR2 is SYDVKM. The DNA for the CDR3 is TGTGCCAGCATGCGGCTTAACTATGGCTACACCTTC. Translating it yields CASMRLNYGYTF.

The V gene is TRBV6-5, the J gene TRBJ1-1, with a possible D match to TRBD1 (6 bases). This CDR3 region has 13 residues. Germline-derived CDR1 and CDR2 are MNHEY and SVGAGI. V was pared by 4 bases and J by 4 bases, with 10 bases between. CDR3 in amino acids: CASSFAGATEAFF. The CDR3 nucleotides read TGTGCCAGCAGTTTCGCGGGGGCCACTGAAGCTTTCTTT.

CDR3 residues: CASTRVLLVGEKLFF. The CDR3 region has the DNA TGTGCCAGCACCAGGGTGCTGCTGGTAGGTGAAAAACTGTTTTTT. The genes are TRBV28 and TRBJ1-4, with TRBD1 as a possible D gene (5 bases). V was pared by 7 bases and J by 7 bases, with 19 bases between. The CDR3 runs to 15 residues. Looked up from germline, CDR1 is MDHEN and CDR2 is SYDVKM.

This clone was detected ten times or more. The J gene is TRBJ2-7, the V gene TRBV27; weak D call: TRBD1 (5 bases). The CDR3 is made up of 18 amino acids. Trimming took off 0 bases at V and 1 base at J, with 19 bases between the two ends. Germline values: CDR1 MNHEY, CDR2 SMNVEV (reference sequence). DNA of the CDR3: TGTGCCAGCAGTTTATCGGGGCGCGGTCATTGGGCTTCCTACGAGCAGTACTTC. Its protein is CASSLSGRGHWASYEQYF.

The V call is TRBV28, the J call TRBJ2-7, with 14 positions matching TRBD2. V shed 5 bases and J 5 bases; nucleotides not matched to a gene: 8. Germline values: CDR1 MDHEN, CDR2 SYDVKM. CDR3 length equals 16 residues. CDR3: CASSLLGTSGSHEQYF. The CDR3 DNA sequence: TGTGCCAGCAGTCTACTAGGGACTAGCGGGAGCCACGAGCAGTACTTC.

The chain employs TRBV27 and TRBJ1-3; 9 nucleotides match TRBD1. The CDR3 runs 15 residues. The germline V gene has CDR1 MNHEY and CDR2 SMNVEV (reference sequence). The junction had 2 bases not matched to a gene; V was cut back by 5 bases and J by 0 bases. For the CDR3, the DNA is TGTGCCAGCAGTCGGACAGGGGACTCTGGAAACACCATATATTTT. Protein sequence: CASSRTGDSGNTIYF.

In its sample, this clone was seen a few times. This chain links TRBV5-1 with TRBJ1-1, with TRBD1 identical over 7 bases. This CDR3 region has 14 residues. Per the germline V gene, CDR1 is SGHRS and CDR2 is YFSETQ. Trimming removed 3 bases from V and 3 bases from J; junction bases left unmatched: 5. CDR3 region: CASSWRTGDTEAFF. CDR3 nucleotides: TGCGCCAGCAGCTGGAGGACAGGTGACACTGAAGCTTTCTTT.

V usage is TRBV24-1 and J usage is TRBJ2-2; 8 bases are a match to TRBD2. This CDR3 is built from 15 residues. Germline-derived CDR1 and CDR2 are KGHDR and SFDVKD. The trim removed 0 bases at V and 5 bases at J, leaving 1 base unmatched. DNA of the CDR3: TGTGCCACCAGTGATTTGCGGGAGGGTACCGGGGAGCTGTTTTTT. Translation gives CATSDLREGTGELFF.

The chain recombines TRBV10-2 with TRBJ1-5, with 8 bases aligning to TRBD1. V gave up 4 bases and J gave up 7 bases; unmatched junction bases: 9. The CDR3 sequence is 15 residues long. The germline V gene encodes CDR1 WSHSY and CDR2 SAAADI. The CDR3 nucleotides read TGCGCCAGCAGTGCACCCGGACAGGGCGGCCAGCCCCAGCATTTT. This translates into CASSAPGQGGQPQHF.

This sequence joins TRBV5-1 and TRBJ2-1, with 10 positions matching TRBD2. V shed 4 bases, J shed 8 bases, and the junction held 15 bases outside the gene matches. CDR3 length: 17 amino acids. Germline CDR1 SGHRS, CDR2 YFSETQ. CDR3 bases: TGCGCCAGCAGCCTTTCTCCTAGCGGGAGTGGGTCGGATGAGCAGTTCTTC. It is translated as CASSLSPSGSGSDEQFF.

The gene calls are TRBV7-9 and TRBJ2-1; a weak D match, TRBD2 (5 bases). V was cut by 7 bases and J by 6 bases, with 16 bases left in between. The CDR3 contains 14 residues. Germline V gives CDR1 SEHNR, CDR2 FQNEAQ (reference sequence). CDR3 nucleotides: TGTGCCAGCAACCCAACTAGTCCCAGCAATGAGCAGTTCTTC. Translated: CASNPTSPSNEQFF.

V is TRBV9 and J is TRBJ2-1, with 9 bases aligning to TRBD1. Losses at the gene ends were 0 bases for V and 4 bases for J; bases not matched to a gene: 2. Germline V gives CDR1 SGDLS, CDR2 YYNGEE. CDR3 length: 15 amino acids. The CDR3, as DNA: TGTGCCAGCAGCGTAGGACAGGGGGTATACAATGAGCAGTTCTTC. Its translation: CASSVGQGVYNEQFF.

This clone was detected only a few times. The chain links TRBV4-1 to TRBJ1-2, with 7 bases aligning to TRBD1. Germline values: CDR1 MGHRA, CDR2 YSYEKL. The CDR3 has 15 amino acids. The J segment lost 4 bases and the V segment lost 2 bases, leaving 7 bases of the junction unmatched. The CDR3 bases are TGCGCCAGCAGCCAAAGCGAGGACAGGCTCTATGGCTACACCTTC. Translation gives CASSQSEDRLYGYTF.

This clone appeared once. The chain recombines TRBV7-3 with TRBJ1-3; the D is unclear. V was cut by 2 bases and J by 0 bases, with 5 bases left in between. The germline gives CDR1 SGHTA, CDR2 FQGTGA. The CDR3 has 14 residues. CDR3 DNA sequence: TGTGCCAGCAGCTTATTGAGCTCTGGAAACACCATATATTTT. Residues: CASSLLSSGNTIYF.

This clone was seen only once. The chain is built from TRBV18 and TRBJ1-5; 7 bases match TRBD1. The CDR3 is 14 amino acids. Trimming at V came to 6 bases and at J to 7 bases, leaving 9 bases not matched to a gene. Germline V gene sequence: CDR1 KGHSH, CDR2 LQKENI. The CDR3 here is CASSPDRERQPQHF. CDR3 DNA: TGTGCCAGCTCCCCTGACAGGGAACGACAGCCCCAGCATTTT. Based on the CDR3 plus reference TRBV18 and TRBJ1-5, the full variable domain is NAGVMQNPRHLVRRRGQEARLRCSPMKGHSHVYWYRQLPEEGLKFMVYLQKENIIDESGMPKERFSAEFPKEGPSILRIQQVVRGDSAAYFCASSPDRERQPQHFGDGTRLSIL.

The chain is built from TRBV6-4 and TRBJ1-2; D ambiguous. CDR1 and CDR2 from the germline V gene are MRHNA and SNTAGT. The CDR3 consists of 13 residues. The V gene lost 10 bases and the J gene lost 1 base, with 13 bases spanning the gap. The DNA of the CDR3 is TGTGCCACCCCCGGTTACTTTAACTATGGCTACACCTTC. This sequence encodes CATPGYFNYGYTF.

V usage is TRBV9 and J usage is TRBJ2-3; the match to TRBD2 covers 10 bases. Germline loops: CDR1 SGDLS, CDR2 YYNGEE. The CDR3 is 16 amino acids. Losses at the gene ends were 3 bases for V and 4 bases for J; bases not matched to a gene: 8. CDR3: CASSDKAGGPSDTQYF. Written as DNA, the CDR3 is TGTGCCAGCAGCGACAAAGCGGGAGGGCCATCAGATACGCAGTATTTT.

This chain uses TRBV5-1 with TRBJ1-1, with 8 bases that match TRBD1. V dropped 0 bases and J dropped 3; count of bases not matched to a gene: 4. The CDR3 length is 15 residues. From germline, CDR1 is SGHRS and CDR2 YFSETQ. CDR3 bases: TGCGCCAGCAGCTTGGTTTCGACAGGGGACACTGAAGCTTTCTTT. The encoded protein is CASSLVSTGDTEAFF.

This clone has only one observation. This rearrangement joins TRBV29-1 to TRBJ1-2, with D perhaps TRBD1 (5 bases). Germline V gene lookup returns CDR1 SQVTM and CDR2 ANQGSEA. The CDR3 is 13 residues long. Trimming stripped 3 bases from V and 4 bases from J, with 12 bases between. This chain's CDR3 is CSVEVGGGYGYTF. In DNA, the CDR3 is TGCAGCGTTGAGGTCGGGGGGGGCTATGGCTACACCTTC.

This chain joins TRBV21-1 and TRBJ2-5; TRBD1, the table's D call, was not compared with the DNA. TRBV21-1 is labeled a pseudogene. The CDR3 runs to 16 residues. The CDR3 nucleotides are TGTGCCAGCAGCAGCTCCGGACAGGGCGTACAAGAGACCCAGTACTTC. Its protein product is CASSSSGQGVQETQYF.